This T cell receptor beta chain derives from a study of blood T cell repertoires in COVID-19. Whole-study context: Sites across the United States, Italy and Spain contributed samples from acute and convalescent COVID-19. Sources were T cells, B-cell-depleted T cells, or PBMCs; the material itself was cDNA or gDNA.

Per the study methods: Amplified reference gene primers provided the basis for estimating nucleated cell counts. This table comes from immunoSEQ multiplex PCR, and its TCRdb copy is limited to in-frame clones, with some not included. V, J and clone size derive from that table, while D and trimming were established from the DNA sequence. Of roughly 250,000 clones in the sample, around 90% are singletons; the top ten hold under 3.5%. Either two negative PCRs, clearance, or symptom resolution qualified Cohort 3 donors as recovered. The V gene lost 5 bases and the J gene lost 8 bases, with 18 bases spanning the gap. CDR1 and CDR2 (germline): SGHAT, FQNNGV. This CDR3 is 14 amino acids long.

The genes are TRBV11-2 and TRBJ1-1; D is perhaps TRBD1 (5 bases). The sequencing sample was made of PBMCs or T cells enriched from blood (not recorded which). The receptor was derived from a woman between 45 and 65 years old who had recovered from COVID-19. The CDR3 bases are TGTGCCAGCAGCGCGGGCGGAGGGGCACGCGAAGCTTTCTTT. Its translation: CASSAGGGAREAFF.